This T cell receptor (beta chain) was captured by sequencing in a study of blood T cell repertoires in COVID-19 (TCRdb year 2020). Study-level background: Samples from collaborators originated in the United States, Italy and Spain and spanned both the acute and convalescent phases of COVID-19. The prospective study material was composed of cDNA or gDNA derived from T cells, B-cell-depleted T cells, or PBMCs. Deeply sampled blood TCRbeta repertoires from subjects exposed to, actively infected with, or recovered from COVID-19 were included in the dataset. The repertoires were released in a freely available public database intended as a resource for research on the immune response to SARS-CoV-2. Samples were obtained from the ongoing ImmuneRACE study (first 160 participants) and from 1,200 or so subjects provided by 6 global collaborators. Sample metadata almost always included a de-identified subject ID, COVID-19 status, age in years and sex. Where HLA class I and class II types were available, the types were taken from metadata supplied by the sample provider, not from assay-based typing.

General study outcomes and caveats: Clinical and demographic metadata were provided uncurated, with the amount varying by source and participant.

CDR1 and CDR2 were assigned from the germline V gene as KGHDR and SFDVKD. There are 15 amino acids in the CDR3, from cysteine to phenylalanine inclusive. The kept DNA is CDR3 alone, 45 bases in frame from the first base. The junction shows trimming of 4 bases on V and 7 bases on J, and the gene matches do not reach 5 bases of it. Whole blood was collected in K2EDTA tubes by collaborating institutions according to the institutions' own protocols. Collaborator samples were shipped for TCRbeta analysis as frozen whole blood, isolated PBMCs, or DNA extracted from either sample type. This clone came up a few times. It has no known antigen specificity. Base quality data are lacking; no much larger clone is found one base away. TCRbeta CDR3 regions were amplified from genomic DNA using the immunoSEQ Assay, a bias-controlled multiplex PCR. Concerning the study's data processing: The number of nucleated cells in each sample was estimated by amplification of reference gene primers within the assay. Sequence reads were collapsed and filtered to measure the absolute abundance of every unique TCRbeta CDR3 rearrangement. For each sample, productive Simpson clonality was calculated by taking the square root of Simpson's diversity index across productive rearrangements. This immuneACCESS table, as held by TCRdb, lists in-frame sequences with V and J called but not all clones. Of the missing ones, under half trace to an unresolved V gene in checked studies; the others have no known cause. Clone size and V and J calls were adopted from that table, with D and trimming inferred from the DNA. The sample profile shows approximately 77,000 clones; 76% of them were found once. The ten largest clones capture about 17% of the sample.

In this chain, TRBV24-1 is recombined with TRBJ1-6; 8 of the junction bases match TRBD1. This receptor was identified in a man aged 65 to 85 with active or convalescent COVID-19. Sequencing used peripheral blood. The CDR3 here reads CATSESGTGNSPLHF. The nucleotide sequence reads as follows: TGTGCCACCAGTGAGTCCGGGACAGGCAATTCACCCCTCCACTTT.